Listed below are T cell receptor beta chains from one sample, sequenced in a study of CD8+ T cells in alopecia areata. The method was immunoSEQ multiplex PCR; TCRdb's version includes in-frame clones alone and lacks a portion of them. The table has over 100,000 clones, around 49% seen once. Sequenced here: CD8+ T cells sorted from blood, sampled at week 0. These receptors were obtained from a human donor with alopecia areata. The CDR3 runs from the conserved cysteine through the conserved F or W. Fields, in order: clone size, J gene, V gene, CDR3 length, D gene, CDR3 protein, CDR3 DNA. The D gene is left open where the match is weak. Size is stated for part of the rows, as once, few or many counts, or as a class when the clone is expanded.

. TRBJ2-7 TRBV7-2 13 . CASSPGTRHEQYF TGTGCCAGCAGCCCCGGGACCCGCCACGAGCAGTACTTC
. TRBJ1-5 TRBV7-9 12 . CASSSGNQPQHF TGTGCCAGCAGCTCGGGCAATCAGCCCCAGCATTTT
few TRBJ1-2 TRBV19 13 . CASRWGRNYGYTF TGTGCCAGTAGATGGGGACGGAACTATGGCTACACCTTC
once TRBJ2-5 TRBV27 13 . CASSQLFQETQYF TGTGCCAGCAGTCAACTCTTCCAAGAGACCCAGTACTTC
few TRBJ2-1 TRBV29-1 14 TRBD2 CSVETSGRDYEQFF TGCAGCGTCGAAACTAGCGGTCGGGATTATGAGCAGTTCTTC
few TRBJ2-2 TRBV29-1 15 . CSVEDRTSNTGELFF TGCAGCGTTGAAGATCGGACATCTAACACCGGGGAGCTGTTTTTT
. TRBJ2-5 TRBV18 14 . CASSRTQGQETQYF TGTGCCAGCTCACGAACACAGGGACAAGAGACCCAGTACTTC
few TRBJ2-7 TRBV27 14 . CATSSWTSLYEQYF TGTGCCACCTCGTCTTGGACAAGCCTTTACGAGCAGTACTTC
. TRBJ2-1 TRBV5-6 12 . CASSLGGSEQFF TGTGCCAGCAGCTTGGGGGGGTCTGAGCAGTTCTTC
. TRBJ2-3 TRBV30 15 TRBD1 CAWSATGGWMDTQYF TGTGCCTGGAGTGCGACAGGGGGCTGGATGGATACGCAGTATTTT
. TRBJ1-2 TRBV13 13 . CASSYQGHYGYTF TGTGCCAGCAGCTATCAGGGCCACTATGGCTACACCTTC
. TRBJ2-5 TRBV7-9 15 TRBD1 CASSLRRGRQETQYF TGTGCCAGCAGCCTCCGCAGGGGGCGGCAAGAGACCCAGTACTTC
. TRBJ1-1 TRBV29-1 16 . CSVEDPSGAEYTEAFF TGCAGCGTTGAAGATCCCTCAGGGGCGGAGTACACTGAAGCTTTCTTT
. TRBJ2-5 TRBV5-6 11 . CASSFSETQYF TGTGCCAGCAGCTTCTCGGAGACCCAGTACTTC